These 25 T cell receptor beta chains share one sample of origin, sequenced in a study of control samples from healthy donors and cancer patients. Repertoires were generated with immunoSEQ multiplex PCR, while TCRdb's copy carries only in-frame clones and drops some. The table records 95,000 to 130,000 clones, around 89% of them present only once. The sample comprised blood. These receptors came from a woman in her 70s in good health.

This chain links TRBV7-9 with TRBJ2-1; the D gene is possibly TRBD1 (6 bases). Per germline, CDR1 SEHNR and CDR2 FQNEAQ (reference sequence). The CDR3 contains 16 residues. The germline V and J ends were trimmed by 1 base and 5 bases, with 15 bases remaining between them. CDR3: CASSLGWGQRHNEQFF. CDR3 bases: TGTGCCAGCAGCTTAGGTTGGGGGCAGCGGCACAATGAGCAGTTCTTC.

The chain carries TRBV6-6 and TRBJ2-1, with TRBD2 matching 8 bases. With V trimmed by 4 bases and J by 6 bases, 8 bases remained unmatched. The CDR3 is 15 residues long. The germline CDR1 and CDR2 sequences are MNHNY and SVGAGI (reference sequence). CDR3 sequence: CASSSDGTRSNEQFF. In DNA, the CDR3 is TGTGCCAGCAGTTCCGACGGGACTAGGAGCAATGAGCAGTTCTTC.

This clone has just a few counts. The DNA for the CDR3 is TGTGCCAGCACCCCAACGGGTTGGGCGCCAGCTTTCTTT. It is translated as CASTPTGWAPAFF. The rearrangement uses TRBV19 and TRBJ1-1; no reliable D call. Germline V gene sequence: CDR1 LNHDA, CDR2 SQIVND (reference sequence). Trimming pared 9 bases from V and 10 bases from J, leaving 21 bases between. The CDR3 runs to 13 residues.

The rearrangement joins TRBV7-2 to TRBJ1-1, with D uncertain. Looked up from germline, CDR1 is SGHTA and CDR2 is FQGNSA. This CDR3 comprises 13 residues. V shed 5 bases and J shed 1 base, with 8 bases lying between them. CDR3 sequence reads: CASSTRRNTEAFF. The CDR3 nucleotides are TGTGCCAGCAGCACGCGACGGAACACTGAAGCTTTCTTT.

The rearrangement joins TRBV27 to TRBJ1-5, with TRBD1 matching over 7 bases. Germline loops: CDR1 MNHEY, CDR2 SMNVEV (reference sequence). The CDR3 loop spans 13 amino acids. Germline trimming cut 6 bases from V and 4 bases from J; bases unmatched to any gene: 3. CDR3 bases: TGTGCCAGCAGAGGGACAGTTAATCAGCCCCAGCATTTT. Encoded protein: CASRGTVNQPQHF.

V is TRBV9 and J is TRBJ2-5; TRBD1 aligns across 7 bases. The CDR3 has 14 amino acids. Trimming took 3 bases from V and 5 from J; bases not matched to a gene: 7. Germline V gene sequence: CDR1 SGDLS, CDR2 YYNGEE. The CDR3 region is CASSGGQEGETQYF. CDR3 nucleotides: TGTGCCAGCAGCGGTGGACAGGAAGGGGAGACCCAGTACTTC.

The chain carries TRBV19 and TRBJ2-3, with TRBD1 as a possible D gene (6 bases). The CDR3 runs to 16 residues. Germline V lookup: CDR1 LNHDA, CDR2 SQIVND (reference sequence). V was cut by 3 bases and J by 2 bases, with 15 bases left in between. In DNA, the CDR3 is TGTGCCAGTAGTATCGGGACAATCGCGAACACAGATACGCAGTATTTT. This translates into CASSIGTIANTDTQYF. Combining the CDR3 with reference TRBV19 and TRBJ2-3 gives the whole variable domain DGGITQSPKYLFRKEGQNVTLSCEQNLNHDAMYWYRQDPGQGLRLIYYSQIVNDFQKGDIAEGYSVSREKKESFPLTVTSAQKNPTAFYLCASSIGTIANTDTQYFGPGTRLTVL.

The genes are TRBV5-1 and TRBJ2-1, with a tentative D call TRBD1 (5 bases). CDR3 length: 11 residues. Germline loops: CDR1 SGHRS, CDR2 YFSETQ. V lost 4 bases to trimming and J lost 10 bases, with 9 bases between them. As DNA, the CDR3 is TGCGCCAGCAGCCTCAACAGGGAGCAGTTCTTC. This sequence encodes CASSLNREQFF.

The V and J genes are TRBV7-8 and TRBJ2-1; D not certain. This CDR3 has 16 amino acids. V was cut by 0 bases and J by 0 bases, with 9 bases left in between. Germline CDR1 SGHVS, CDR2 FQNEAQ. The CDR3 spells CASSLAGIFSYNEQFF. In nucleotides, the CDR3 is TGTGCCAGCAGCTTAGCGGGTATTTTCTCCTACAATGAGCAGTTCTTC. The complete variable domain, with remaining parts taken from reference TRBV7-8 and TRBJ2-1, reads GAGVSQSPRYKVAKRGQDVALRCDPISGHVSLFWYQQALGQGPEFLTYFQNEAQLDKSGLPSDRFFAERPEGSVSTLKIQRTQQEDSAVYLCASSLAGIFSYNEQFFGPGTRLTVL.

For the CDR3, the DNA is TGTGCCAGCAGCTCCAGAGCCGGGGGAGGCTCCTACGAGCAGTACTTC. It encodes CASSSRAGGGSYEQYF. The gene calls are TRBV7-2 and TRBJ2-7; tentatively, D is TRBD2 (6 bases). This CDR3 region has 16 residues. Per germline, CDR1 SGHTA and CDR2 FQGNSA. V lost 4 bases, J lost 0 bases, and 16 bases lay in between.

The chain carries TRBV27 and TRBJ1-1; D is ambiguous. V dropped 0 bases and J dropped 4 bases, with 9 bases sitting between them. Germline V gene sequence: CDR1 MNHEY, CDR2 SMNVEV (reference sequence). This CDR3 has 14 amino acids. In nucleotides, the CDR3 is TGTGCCAGCAGTTTATCGGCCGGAACCACTGAAGCTTTCTTT. Its protein product is CASSLSAGTTEAFF.

The chain carries TRBV6-6 and TRBJ2-2; 10 bases match TRBD2. Germline V gives CDR1 MNHNY, CDR2 SVGAGI (reference sequence). The CDR3 spans 16 residues. With V trimmed by 2 bases and J by 7 bases, 7 bases remained unmatched. The CDR3 DNA is TGTGCCAGCAGTTACGAAGCGGGGGGGCGTGACGGGGAGCTGTTTTTT. It translates to CASSYEAGGRDGELFF.

V gene TRBV20-1 combines with J gene TRBJ2-7, with no clear D. The germline V gene encodes CDR1 DFQATT and CDR2 SNEGSKA (reference sequence). Trimming took off 3 bases at V and 1 base at J, with 10 bases between the two ends. The CDR3 extends over 13 amino acids. The CDR3 reads CSASFGGSYEQYF. The DNA of the CDR3 is TGCAGTGCTAGTTTCGGCGGTTCCTACGAGCAGTACTTC.

The chain recombines TRBV19 with TRBJ1-5, with no clear D. Trimming removed 6 bases from V and 2 bases from J, with 5 bases in between. CDR1 LNHDA and CDR2 SQIVND come from the germline V gene (reference sequence). CDR3 length equals 12 residues. CDR3 sequence (DNA): TGTGCCAGTAGGCCGGGCAATCAGCCCCAGCATTTT. It codes for CASRPGNQPQHF.

With respect to this clone: Within the sample, other DNA sequences also encode this same CDR3. The chain has TRBV19 and TRBJ2-3; D ambiguous. V was trimmed by 10 bases and J by 3 bases, leaving 17 bases between them. The germline V gene has CDR1 LNHDA and CDR2 SQIVND (reference sequence). CDR3 length equals 14 residues. The CDR3 protein is CATSPEPLTDTQYF. The CDR3 DNA reads as TGTGCCACCTCACCTGAACCCTTGACAGATACGCAGTATTTT. Based on the CDR3 plus reference TRBV19 and TRBJ2-3, the full variable domain is DGGITQSPKYLFRKEGQNVTLSCEQNLNHDAMYWYRQDPGQGLRLIYYSQIVNDFQKGDIAEGYSVSREKKESFPLTVTSAQKNPTAFYLCATSPEPLTDTQYFGPGTRLTVL.

This clone came up once. This chain uses TRBV25-1 with TRBJ2-7; D is perhaps TRBD1 or TRBD2 (5 bases each). The germline gives CDR1 MGHDK, CDR2 SYGVNS. V was pared by 2 bases and J by 7 bases, with 9 bases between. CDR3 length: 12 amino acids. Here the CDR3 DNA reads TGTGCCAGCAGTGAAGGGTGGGGGGAGCAGTACTTC. Translating gives CASSEGWGEQYF.

The chain has TRBV7-9 and TRBJ2-2; D remains unclear. Germline V gene data show CDR1 as SEHNR and CDR2 as FQNEAQ (reference sequence). There are 14 residues in the CDR3. V was shortened by 1 base and J by 5 bases, with 8 bases between the two germline ends. The chain's CDR3 is CASSLDSPTGELFF. For the CDR3, the DNA is TGTGCCAGCAGCTTAGACAGCCCGACCGGGGAGCTGTTTTTT.

This clone is a singleton in its sample. The chain is built from TRBV24-1 and TRBJ1-1, with D possibly TRBD1 on 6 matching bases. The V gene lost 3 bases and the J gene lost 9 bases, with 13 bases spanning the gap. The CDR3 length is 13 residues. Germline V gives CDR1 KGHDR, CDR2 SFDVKD. The CDR3 coding sequence is TGTGCCACCAGTGATCGGTCAGACAGGAAAGCTTTCTTT. Its protein is CATSDRSDRKAFF.

DNA for the CDR3: TGTGCCAGCAGCAAACTGGGCAGCTCCTACAATGAGCAGTTCTTC. Its protein product is CASSKLGSSYNEQFF. The rearrangement uses TRBV7-9 and TRBJ2-1; D gene ambiguous. The germline V and J ends were trimmed by 5 bases and 0 bases, with 11 bases remaining between them. The germline CDR1 and CDR2 sequences are SEHNR and FQNEAQ (reference sequence). This CDR3 comprises 15 residues.

The chain couples TRBV7-3 to TRBJ2-7; D uncertain. Germline CDR1 SGHTA, CDR2 FQGTGA. Trimming removed 0 bases from V and 5 bases from J, with 8 bases in between. The CDR3 loop spans 13 amino acids. The CDR3 DNA follows: TGTGCCAGCAGCTTAACCGTCCGGGACGAGCAGTACTTC. Encoded protein: CASSLTVRDEQYF.

The genes are TRBV6-5 and TRBJ1-2, with TRBD1 matching over 8 bases. This CDR3 has 14 amino acids. Germline V lookup: CDR1 MNHEY, CDR2 SVGAGI. Unmatched junction bases numbered 7, after V lost 6 bases and J lost 4 bases. Here the CDR3 DNA reads TGTGCCAGCAGGTACAGGGGGGGAGTCTATGGCTACACCTTC. Encoded protein: CASRYRGGVYGYTF.

V usage is TRBV15 and J usage is TRBJ1-1, with TRBD1 as a possible D gene (5 bases). The V and J ends lost 10 bases and 0 bases respectively, with 9 bases between them. This CDR3 region has 12 residues. Germline V gene sequence: CDR1 LNHNV, CDR2 YYDKDF (reference sequence). The CDR3 DNA reads as TGTGCCATTAAACAGGTGAACACTGAAGCTTTCTTT. Protein: CAIKQVNTEAFF.

The chain employs TRBV7-6 and TRBJ2-2; D ambiguous. Germline CDR1 and CDR2: SGHVS and FNYEAQ. CDR3 length: 16 amino acids. V lost 2 bases and J lost 2, with 12 bases in between. The CDR3 nucleotides are TGTGCCAGCAGCTTATCAGAGGCGCTCAACACCGGGGAGCTGTTTTTT. It translates to CASSLSEALNTGELFF.

The chain combines TRBV12-5 with TRBJ1-4; D ambiguous. V lost 1 base and J lost 7, with 7 bases in between. The CDR3 is 13 residues long. From germline, CDR1 is LGHNT and CDR2 FRNRAP. The CDR3 coding sequence is TGTGCTAGTGGTTTGGGATCTCTTGAAAAACTGTTTTTT. Translated: CASGLGSLEKLFF.

The chain has TRBV27 and TRBJ1-1; D may be TRBD1 (5 bases). V was pared by 7 bases and J by 0 bases, with 15 bases between. Germline V lookup: CDR1 MNHEY, CDR2 SMNVEV (reference sequence). The CDR3 has 15 residues. The CDR3 DNA reads as TGTGCCAGCACGTTCCGCGGGGGGATGAACACTGAAGCTTTCTTT. As protein: CASTFRGGMNTEAFF.